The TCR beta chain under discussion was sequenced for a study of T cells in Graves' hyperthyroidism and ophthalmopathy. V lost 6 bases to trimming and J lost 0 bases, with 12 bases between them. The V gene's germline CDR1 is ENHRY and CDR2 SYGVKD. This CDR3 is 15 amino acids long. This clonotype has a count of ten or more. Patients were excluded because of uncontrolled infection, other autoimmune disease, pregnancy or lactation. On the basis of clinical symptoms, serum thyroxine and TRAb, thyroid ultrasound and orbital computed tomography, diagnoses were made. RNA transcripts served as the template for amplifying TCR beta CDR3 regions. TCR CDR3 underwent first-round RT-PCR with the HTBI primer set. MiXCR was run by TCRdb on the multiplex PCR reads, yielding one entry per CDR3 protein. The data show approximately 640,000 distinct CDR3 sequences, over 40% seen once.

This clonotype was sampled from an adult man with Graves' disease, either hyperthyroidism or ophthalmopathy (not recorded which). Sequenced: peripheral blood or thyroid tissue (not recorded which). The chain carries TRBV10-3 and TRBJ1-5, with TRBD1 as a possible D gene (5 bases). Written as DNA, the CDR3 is TGTGCCATCAGCGACGACAGCAATAGCAATCAGCCCCAGCATTTT. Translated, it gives CAISDDSNSNQPQHF.